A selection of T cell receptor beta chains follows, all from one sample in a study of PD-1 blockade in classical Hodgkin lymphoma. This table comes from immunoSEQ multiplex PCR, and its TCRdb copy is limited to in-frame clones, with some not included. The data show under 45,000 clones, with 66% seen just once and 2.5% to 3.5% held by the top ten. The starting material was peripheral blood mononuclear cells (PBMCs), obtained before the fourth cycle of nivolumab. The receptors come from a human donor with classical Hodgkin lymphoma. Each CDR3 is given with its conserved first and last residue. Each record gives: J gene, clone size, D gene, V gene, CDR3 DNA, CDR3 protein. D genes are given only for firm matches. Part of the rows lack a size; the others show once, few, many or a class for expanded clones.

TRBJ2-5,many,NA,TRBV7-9,TGTGCCAGCAGCTCTTTTGGAGCGCCCCAAGAGACCCAGTACTTC,CASSSFGAPQETQYF
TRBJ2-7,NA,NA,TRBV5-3,TGTGCCAGAAGCTTGGAAAAGGGGCGGTGGCACGAGCAGTACTTC,CARSLEKGRWHEQYF
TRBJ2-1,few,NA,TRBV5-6,TGTGCCAGCAGCTTGGCCAGGGGGGAGGACAATGAGCAGTTCTTC,CASSLARGEDNEQFF
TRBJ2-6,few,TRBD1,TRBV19,TGTGCCAGTAGTATAGCTGGGACAGGGGGCTCTTTCTCTGGGGCCAACGTCCTGACTTTC,CASSIAGTGGSFSGANVLTF
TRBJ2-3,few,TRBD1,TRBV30,TGTGCCTGGAGGACCCAGACAGGGGGTGGAGATACGCAGTATTTT,CAWRTQTGGGDTQYF
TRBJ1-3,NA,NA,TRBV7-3,TGTGCCAGCAGTAGTGCCGGGGGGACCATATATTTT,CASSSAGGTIYF
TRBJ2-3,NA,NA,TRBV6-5,TGTGCCAGCAGTTACGCTGGGCCTAGCACAGATACGCAGTATTTT,CASSYAGPSTDTQYF
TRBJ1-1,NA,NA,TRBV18,TGTGCCAGCTCACCACGGGCAGGGGAGACTGAAGCTTTCTTT,CASSPRAGETEAFF
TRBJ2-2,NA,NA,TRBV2,TGTGCCAGCAGTCCTATCCCCGGGGAGCTGTTTTTT,CASSPIPGELFF
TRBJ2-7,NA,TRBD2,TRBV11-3,TGTGCCAGCAGCCCCCAGAGTAGCGGGAGCGGTGAGCAGTACTTC,CASSPQSSGSGEQYF
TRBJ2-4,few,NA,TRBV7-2,TGTGCCAGCAGCTTAGGTCAGGGGGGCGTATCCAAAAACATTCAGTACTTC,CASSLGQGGVSKNIQYF
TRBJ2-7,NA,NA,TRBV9,TGTGCCAGCAGCGTAGACCTAGGCTCCTACGAGCAGTACTTC,CASSVDLGSYEQYF
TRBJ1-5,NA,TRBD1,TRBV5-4,TGTGCCAGCAGCTTTAGTGTCCCGGGACAGGACAATCAGCCCCAGCATTTT,CASSFSVPGQDNQPQHF
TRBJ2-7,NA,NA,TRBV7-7,TGTGCCAGCAGCCGACAGGCAGACCCCTACGAGCAGTACTTC,CASSRQADPYEQYF
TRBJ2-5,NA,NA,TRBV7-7,TGTGCCAGCAGCTTAAACGTCGAGGAGACCCAGTACTTC,CASSLNVEETQYF
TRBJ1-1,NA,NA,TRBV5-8,TGTGCCAGCAGCATACCACCGACAGGGAACACTGAAGCTTTCTTT,CASSIPPTGNTEAFF
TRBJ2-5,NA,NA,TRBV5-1,TGCGCCAGCAGCTTTGGAAGGGGTGGGGAGACCCAGTACTTC,CASSFGRGGETQYF
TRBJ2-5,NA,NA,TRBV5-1,TGCGCCAGCAGCTCGGAGGGGGGTTTAGAGACCCAGTACTTC,CASSSEGGLETQYF
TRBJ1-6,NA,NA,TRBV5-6,TGTGCCAGCAGCTTAGGACGATGGGTTTCACCCCTCCACTTT,CASSLGRWVSPLHF
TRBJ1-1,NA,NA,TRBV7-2,TGTGCCAGCAGCTTAAGGTCCGGGAACACTGAAGCTTTCTTT,CASSLRSGNTEAFF
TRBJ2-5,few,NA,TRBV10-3,TGTGCCATCAGTGAGACACGGGCGGGCCAAGAGACCCAGTACTTC,CAISETRAGQETQYF
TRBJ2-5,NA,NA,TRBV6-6,TGTGCCACTAGGGGCTCTGGGACCCAGTACTTC,CATRGSGTQYF
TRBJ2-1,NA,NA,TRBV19,TGTGCCAGTAGCAACTACAATGAGCAGTTCTTC,CASSNYNEQFF
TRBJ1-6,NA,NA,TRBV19,TGTGCCAGTAGTATCGGGCTACTTCGATCACCCCTCCACTTT,CASSIGLLRSPLHF
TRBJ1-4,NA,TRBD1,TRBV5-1,TGCGCCAGCAGCTCCAGGGGGCAGCAGAAAAATGAAAAACTGTTTTTT,CASSSRGQQKNEKLFF
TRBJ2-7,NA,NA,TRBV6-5,TGTGCCAGCAGTTATCGAAGATTTGGCTCCTACGAGCAGTACTTC,CASSYRRFGSYEQYF
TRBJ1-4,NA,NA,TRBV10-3,TGTGCCATCAGTGAGTCTGATAGAAACTTTGCAACTAATGAAAAACTGTTTTTT,CAISESDRNFATNEKLFF
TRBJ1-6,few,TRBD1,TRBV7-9,TGTGCCAGCAGCTCGACAGGGAACTCACCCCTCCACTTT,CASSSTGNSPLHF
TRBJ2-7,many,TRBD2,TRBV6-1,TGTGCCAGCCTCTCTGGGGGGCTAGCGGGTTACGAGCAGTACTTC,CASLSGGLAGYEQYF
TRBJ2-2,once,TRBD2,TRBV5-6,TGTGCCAGCAGCTCCCCGAGGTTTAGCGGGGGGGCCTCAGGGGAGCTGTTTTTT,CASSSPRFSGGASGELFF
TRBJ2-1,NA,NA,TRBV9,TGTGCCAGCAGCGAGACAGCCTCCTACAATGAGCAGTTCTTC,CASSETASYNEQFF
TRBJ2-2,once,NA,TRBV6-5,TGTGCCAGCAGTTCCTACGGGAGTGGTACCGGGGAGCTGTTTTTT,CASSSYGSGTGELFF
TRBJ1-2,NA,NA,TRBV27,TGTGCCAGCAGTTTAAATGGGGGAGGTGGCTACACCTTC,CASSLNGGGGYTF
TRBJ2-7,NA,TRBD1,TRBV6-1,TGTGCCAGCAGTGAAGCGTTGGGACAGTCGACCTACGAGCAGTACTTC,CASSEALGQSTYEQYF
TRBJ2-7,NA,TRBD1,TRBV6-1,TGTGCCAGCAGGGACAGGGTACGACACGAGCAGTACTTC,CASRDRVRHEQYF
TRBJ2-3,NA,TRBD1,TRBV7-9,TGTGCCAGCAGCGACTCAGGGACAGCAGATACGCAGTATTTT,CASSDSGTADTQYF
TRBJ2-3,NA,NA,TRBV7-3,TGTGCCAGCAGCTTACAGGGGTTAGATACGCAGTATTTT,CASSLQGLDTQYF
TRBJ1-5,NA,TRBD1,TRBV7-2,TGTGCCAGCAGCTTAGTGGGACAGGGAAACCAGCCCCAGCATTTT,CASSLVGQGNQPQHF
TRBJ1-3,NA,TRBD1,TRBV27,TGTGCCAGCAGTTTAGAGGGGGCCTCTGGAAACACCATATATTTT,CASSLEGASGNTIYF
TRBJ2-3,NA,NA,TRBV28,TGTGCCAGCAGTTTAAGGTTGGGAAATACGCAGTATTTT,CASSLRLGNTQYF
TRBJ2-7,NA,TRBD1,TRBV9,TGTGCCAGCAGCCCCCGGACAGGGTACGCCGCCGAGCAGTACTTC,CASSPRTGYAAEQYF
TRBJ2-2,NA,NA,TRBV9,TGTGCCAGCAGCGTAGACTCCCCAGGGGAGAGTATCTCCGGGGAGCTGTTTTTT,CASSVDSPGESISGELFF
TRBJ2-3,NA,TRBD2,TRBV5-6,TGTGCCAGCAGCCATAGCGGGGGGGCGAGGGATACGCAGTATTTT,CASSHSGGARDTQYF
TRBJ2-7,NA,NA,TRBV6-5,TGTGCCAGCAGCAAATACACGGGCCTGTACGAGCAGTACTTC,CASSKYTGLYEQYF
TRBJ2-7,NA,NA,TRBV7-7,TGTGCCAGCAGCTTAGGGGACGGCAACTACGAGCAGTACTTC,CASSLGDGNYEQYF
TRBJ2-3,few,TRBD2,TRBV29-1,TGCAGCGTTGAAGGGAGATTAGCGGGAGTAGGCACAGATACGCAGTATTTT,CSVEGRLAGVGTDTQYF
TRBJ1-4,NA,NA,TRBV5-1,TGCGCCAGCAGTCCCCGGGGGCCGACGACAACTAATGAAAAACTGTTTTTT,CASSPRGPTTTNEKLFF
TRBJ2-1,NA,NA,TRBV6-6,TGTGCCAGCAGTTATCGGAATGAGCAGTTCTTC,CASSYRNEQFF
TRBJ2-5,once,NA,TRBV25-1,TGTGCCAGCAGTGAGGACAGAACCGCCAAGTTTGGGACCCAGTACTTC,CASSEDRTAKFGTQYF
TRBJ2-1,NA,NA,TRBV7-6,TGTGCCAGCAGCTCACCCTTGGGGGGCGCCTCCTACAATGAGCAGTTCTTC,CASSSPLGGASYNEQFF
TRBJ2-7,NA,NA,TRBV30,TGTGCCTGGAGTGCTGGGGGCAGTTCCTACGAGCAGTACTTC,CAWSAGGSSYEQYF
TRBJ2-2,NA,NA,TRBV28,TGTGCCAGCAGTTTATTAGCAGGGGAAATCACCGGGGAGCTGTTTTTT,CASSLLAGEITGELFF
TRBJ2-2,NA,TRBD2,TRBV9,TGTGCCAGCAGCCCCGGACTAGCTAACACCGGGGAGCTGTTTTTT,CASSPGLANTGELFF
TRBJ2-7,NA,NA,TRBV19,TGTGCCAGTAGTATTGGACTGGACTACGAGCAGTACTTC,CASSIGLDYEQYF
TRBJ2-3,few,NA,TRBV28,TGTGCCAGCAGTTTAAGGGACACAAGTGGTACGCAGTATTTT,CASSLRDTSGTQYF